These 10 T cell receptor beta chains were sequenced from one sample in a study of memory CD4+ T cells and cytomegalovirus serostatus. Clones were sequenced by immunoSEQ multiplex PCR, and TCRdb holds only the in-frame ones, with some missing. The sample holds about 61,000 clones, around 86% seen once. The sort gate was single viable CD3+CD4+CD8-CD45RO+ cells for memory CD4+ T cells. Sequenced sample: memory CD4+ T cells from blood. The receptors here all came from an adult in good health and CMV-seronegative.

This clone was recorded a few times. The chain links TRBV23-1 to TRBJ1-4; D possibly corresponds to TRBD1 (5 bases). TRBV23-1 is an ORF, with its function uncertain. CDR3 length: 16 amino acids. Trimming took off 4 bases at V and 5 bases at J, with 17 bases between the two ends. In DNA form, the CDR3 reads TGCGCCAGCAGTCGCCCAGGGAGGGCGGCGAATGAAAAACTGTTTTTT. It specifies CASSRPGRAANEKLFF.

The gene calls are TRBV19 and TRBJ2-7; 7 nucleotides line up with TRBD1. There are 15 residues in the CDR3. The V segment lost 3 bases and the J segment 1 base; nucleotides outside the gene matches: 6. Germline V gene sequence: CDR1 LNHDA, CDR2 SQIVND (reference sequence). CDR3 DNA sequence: TGTGCCAGTAGTATTCAAAGGGACAGATCCTACGAGCAGTACTTC. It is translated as CASSIQRDRSYEQYF.

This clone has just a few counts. Here the CDR3 reads CSVEDRSAEGRRGYTF. CDR3 coding DNA: TGCAGCGTTGAAGATCGGAGCGCCGAGGGCCGAAGGGGCTACACCTTC. The genes are TRBV29-1 and TRBJ1-2; no definite D call. Germline CDR1 SQVTM, CDR2 ANQGSEA. V lost 0 bases and J 8 bases, leaving 22 bases between the germline ends. The CDR3 runs 16 residues. Combining the CDR3 with reference TRBV29-1 and TRBJ1-2 gives the whole variable domain SAVISQKPSRDICQRGTSLTIQCQVDSQVTMMFWYRQQPGQSLTLIATANQGSEATYESGFVIDKFPISRPNLTFSTLTVSNMSPEDSSIYLCSVEDRSAEGRRGYTFGSGTRLTVV.

This CDR3 reads CASSDLSGASYEQYF. The CDR3 region has the DNA TGTGCCAGCAGTGATTTGTCAGGCGCAAGCTACGAGCAGTACTTC. The chain couples TRBV2 to TRBJ2-7; D uncertain. The germline V and J ends were trimmed by 3 bases and 3 bases, with 15 bases remaining between them. CDR1 SNHLY and CDR2 FYNNEI come from the germline V gene. The CDR3 sequence is 15 residues long.

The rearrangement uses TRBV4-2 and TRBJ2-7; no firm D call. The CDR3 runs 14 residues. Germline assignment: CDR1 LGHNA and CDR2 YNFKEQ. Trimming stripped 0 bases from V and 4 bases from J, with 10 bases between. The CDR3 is CASSQDRQTYEQYF. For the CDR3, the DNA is TGTGCCAGCAGCCAAGATCGGCAGACGTACGAGCAGTACTTC.

DNA for the CDR3: TGTGCCAGCAGCGCACAGGGGCCGGCCTATAATTCACCCCTCCACTTT. Translating gives CASSAQGPAYNSPLHF. The J gene is TRBJ1-6, the V gene TRBV7-3; 7 nucleotides agree with TRBD1. The V gene end was trimmed by 5 bases and the J gene end by 2 bases; junction bases not matched to a gene: 6. CDR1 and CDR2 (germline): SGHTA, FQGTGA. The CDR3 contains 16 residues. Variable domain in full (rest from reference TRBV7-3 and TRBJ1-6): GAGVSQTPSNKVTEKGKYVELRCDPISGHTALYWYRQSLGQGPEFLIYFQGTGAADDSGLPNDRFFAVRPEGSVSTLKIQRTERGDSAVYLCASSAQGPAYNSPLHFGNGTRLTVT.

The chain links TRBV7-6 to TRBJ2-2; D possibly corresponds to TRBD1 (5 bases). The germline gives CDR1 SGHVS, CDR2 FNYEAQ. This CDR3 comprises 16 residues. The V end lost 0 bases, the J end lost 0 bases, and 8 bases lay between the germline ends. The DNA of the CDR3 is TGTGCCAGCAGCTTAGCGTCAGGGTCGAACACCGGGGAGCTGTTTTTT. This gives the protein CASSLASGSNTGELFF.

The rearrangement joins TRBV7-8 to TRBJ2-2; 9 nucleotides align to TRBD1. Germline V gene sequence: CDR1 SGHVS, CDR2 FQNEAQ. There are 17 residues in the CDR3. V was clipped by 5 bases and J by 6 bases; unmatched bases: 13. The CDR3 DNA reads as TGTGCCAGCAGCGAGAGATCCCGGGACAGGGTCCCCGGGGAGCTGTTTTTT. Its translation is CASSERSRDRVPGELFF. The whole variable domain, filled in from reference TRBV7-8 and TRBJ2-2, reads GAGVSQSPRYKVAKRGQDVALRCDPISGHVSLFWYQQALGQGPEFLTYFQNEAQLDKSGLPSDRFFAERPEGSVSTLKIQRTQQEDSAVYLCASSERSRDRVPGELFFGEGSRLTVL.

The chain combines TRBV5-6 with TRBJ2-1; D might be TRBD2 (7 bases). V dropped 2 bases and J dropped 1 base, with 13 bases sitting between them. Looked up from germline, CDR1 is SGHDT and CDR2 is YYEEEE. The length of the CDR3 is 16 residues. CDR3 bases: TGTGCCAGCAGCTTAGCAGGGGAGGGTTCCTACAATGAGCAGTTCTTC. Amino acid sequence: CASSLAGEGSYNEQFF.

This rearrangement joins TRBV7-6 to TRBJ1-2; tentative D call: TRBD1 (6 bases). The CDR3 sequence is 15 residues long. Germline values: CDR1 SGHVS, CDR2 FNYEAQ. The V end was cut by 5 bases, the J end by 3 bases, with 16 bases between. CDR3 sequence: CASSRTDWGDYGYTF. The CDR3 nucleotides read TGTGCCAGCAGCCGGACAGACTGGGGGGACTATGGCTACACCTTC.